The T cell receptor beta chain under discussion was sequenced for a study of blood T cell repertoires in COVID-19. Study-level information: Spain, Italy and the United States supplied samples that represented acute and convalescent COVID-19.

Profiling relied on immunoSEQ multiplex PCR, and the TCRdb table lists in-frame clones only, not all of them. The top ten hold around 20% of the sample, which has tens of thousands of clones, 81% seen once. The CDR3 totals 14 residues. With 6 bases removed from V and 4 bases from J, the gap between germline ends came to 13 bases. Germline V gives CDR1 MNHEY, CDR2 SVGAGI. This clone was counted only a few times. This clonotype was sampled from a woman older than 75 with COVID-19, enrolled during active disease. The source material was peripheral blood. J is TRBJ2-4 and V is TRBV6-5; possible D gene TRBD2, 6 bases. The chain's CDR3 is CASRDRRGKNIQYF. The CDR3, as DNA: TGTGCCAGCAGGGACCGGCGGGGTAAAAACATTCAGTACTTC.